Below are 6 T cell receptor beta chains sequenced from a single sample in a study of CXCR3-negative and CXCR3-positive naive CD8 T cells. Overall study findings and caveats: When CXCR3-positive naive cells were set against CXCR3-negative naive cells, the former had more hydrophobic TRB CDR3s.

Their target antigens are unknown. The authors made the TRB cDNA libraries by 5' RACE using UMI labels. TCRdb re-called the 5' RACE reads; one entry per CDR3 protein, DNA not given. The sample table includes over 70,000 distinct CDR3 sequences. The sequenced material came from naive CXCR3+ CD8+ T cells from blood. Regarding subset: CD45RO-CCR7+CD27+CD95- naive CD8+ T cells expressing CXCR3 (TNR3+). These receptors all stem from a human donor in good health. Some clones in this sample may be carry-over from other donors' samples.

The chain recombines TRBV10-3 with TRBJ2-7. CDR3 size: 16 residues. Per germline, CDR1 ENHRY and CDR2 SYGVKD. The CDR3 is CAISEGTSSLSYEQYF.

The chain joins TRBV7-8 to TRBJ1-6; TCRdb gives TRBD1 as the D gene, but with no DNA this cannot be confirmed. Germline values: CDR1 SGHVS, CDR2 FQNEAQ. This CDR3 contains 15 residues. The CDR3: CASSLMDRGNSPLHF.

V gene TRBV14 combines with J gene TRBJ1-2; TCRdb's D call, TRBD1, is unchecked because there is no DNA. Germline CDR1 is SGHDN and CDR2 is FVKESK. This CDR3 region has 18 residues. This chain's CDR3 is CASSHGARDSFTNYGYTF.

V gene TRBV29-1 combines with J gene TRBJ2-2; TCRdb's D call of TRBD2 is untestable without DNA. This CDR3 region has 14 residues. Germline V gene sequence: CDR1 SQVTM, CDR2 ANQGSEA. The CDR3 protein is CSVRLAGGVGELFF.

This chain links TRBV5-1 with TRBJ2-5; TCRdb designates TRBD2, a call that cannot be tested without DNA. Germline CDR1 and CDR2: SGHRS and YFSETQ. The CDR3 has 14 amino acids. CDR3 in amino acids: CASSYLDPSETQYF.

The chain carries TRBV25-1 and TRBJ1-6. This CDR3 spans 13 amino acids. In germline, CDR1 is MGHDK, CDR2 SYGVNS. CDR3 sequence: CASSADRNSPLHF. The whole variable domain, filled in from reference TRBV25-1 and TRBJ1-6, reads EADIYQTPRYLVIGTGKKITLECSQTMGHDKMYWYQQDPGMELHLIHYSYGVNSTEKGDLSSESTVSRIRTEHFPLTLESARPSHTSQYLCASSADRNSPLHFGNGTRLTVT.